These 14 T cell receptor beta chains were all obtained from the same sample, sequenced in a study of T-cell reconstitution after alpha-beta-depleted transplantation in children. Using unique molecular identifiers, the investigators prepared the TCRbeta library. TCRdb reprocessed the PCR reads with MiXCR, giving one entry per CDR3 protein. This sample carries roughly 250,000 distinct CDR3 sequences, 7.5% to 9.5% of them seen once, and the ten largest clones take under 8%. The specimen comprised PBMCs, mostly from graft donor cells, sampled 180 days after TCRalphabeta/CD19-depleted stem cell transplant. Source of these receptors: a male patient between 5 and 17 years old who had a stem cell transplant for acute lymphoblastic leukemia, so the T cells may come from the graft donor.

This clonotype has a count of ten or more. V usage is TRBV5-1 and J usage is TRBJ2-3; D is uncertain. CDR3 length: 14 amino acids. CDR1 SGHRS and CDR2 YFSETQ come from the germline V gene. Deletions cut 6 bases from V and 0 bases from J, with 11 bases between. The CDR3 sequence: CASTPDMSTDTQYF. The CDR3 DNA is TGCGCCAGCACCCCAGATATGAGCACAGATACGCAGTATTTT.

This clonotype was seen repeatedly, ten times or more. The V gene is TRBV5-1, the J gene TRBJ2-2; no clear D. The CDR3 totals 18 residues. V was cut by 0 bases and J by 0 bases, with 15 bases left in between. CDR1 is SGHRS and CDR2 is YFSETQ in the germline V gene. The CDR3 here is CASSLAGLMAANTGELFF. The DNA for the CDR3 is TGCGCCAGCAGCTTGGCCGGGCTCATGGCCGCGAACACCGGGGAGCTGTTTTTT.

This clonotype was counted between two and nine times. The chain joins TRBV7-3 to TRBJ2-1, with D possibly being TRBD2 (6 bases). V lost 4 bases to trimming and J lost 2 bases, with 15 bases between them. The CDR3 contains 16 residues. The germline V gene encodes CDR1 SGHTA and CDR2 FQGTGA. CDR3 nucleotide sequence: TGTGCCAGCAGCTACTTACCCGGGACTCCCTACAATGAGCAGTTCTTC. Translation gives CASSYLPGTPYNEQFF. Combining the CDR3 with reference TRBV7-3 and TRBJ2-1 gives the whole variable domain GAGVSQTPSNKVTEKGKYVELRCDPISGHTALYWYRQSLGQGPEFLIYFQGTGAADDSGLPNDRFFAVRPEGSVSTLKIQRTERGDSAVYLCASSYLPGTPYNEQFFGPGTRLTVL.

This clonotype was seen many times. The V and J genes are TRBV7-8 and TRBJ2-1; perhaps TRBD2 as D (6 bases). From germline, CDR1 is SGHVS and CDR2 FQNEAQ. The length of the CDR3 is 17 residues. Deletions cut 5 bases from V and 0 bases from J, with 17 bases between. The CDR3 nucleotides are TGTGCCAGCAGCCCGTTCGCGCGGGGAAGCTCCTACAATGAGCAGTTCTTC. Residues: CASSPFARGSSYNEQFF.

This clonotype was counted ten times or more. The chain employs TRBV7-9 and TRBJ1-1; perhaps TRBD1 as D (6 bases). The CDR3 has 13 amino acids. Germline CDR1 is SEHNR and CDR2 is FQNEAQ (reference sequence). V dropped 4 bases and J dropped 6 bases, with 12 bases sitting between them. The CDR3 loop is CASSSGQTSEAFF. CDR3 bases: TGTGCCAGCAGCTCAGGACAGACCTCTGAAGCTTTCTTT.

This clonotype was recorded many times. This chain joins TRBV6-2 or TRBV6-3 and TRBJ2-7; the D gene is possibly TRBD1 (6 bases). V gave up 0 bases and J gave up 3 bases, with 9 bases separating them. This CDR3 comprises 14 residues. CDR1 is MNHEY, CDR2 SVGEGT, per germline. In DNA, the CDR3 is TGTGCCAGCAGTTACTCACAGGGTTACTACGAGCAGTACTTC. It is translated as CASSYSQGYYEQYF.

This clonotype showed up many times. This chain's CDR3 is CSARPGLAPTQRYEQYF. In nucleotides, the CDR3 is TGCAGTGCTAGACCGGGACTAGCACCTACCCAACGCTACGAGCAGTACTTC. The chain links TRBV20-1 to TRBJ2-7; 9 bases align to TRBD2. The CDR3 is made up of 17 amino acids. The ends lost 2 bases at V and 3 bases at J; junction bases unmatched: 14. Germline V gives CDR1 DFQATT, CDR2 SNEGSKA (reference sequence).

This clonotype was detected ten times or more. CDR3 coding DNA: TGTGCCACCAGCAGGGGTGACAGGGCAGGGTCGACAGATACGCAGTATTTT. As protein: CATSRGDRAGSTDTQYF. The V call is TRBV15, the J call TRBJ2-3; 7 positions agree with TRBD1. The CDR3 covers 17 residues. Germline CDR1 and CDR2: LNHNV and YYDKDF (reference sequence). After removal of 3 bases from V and 3 bases from J, the junction contained 12 bases not matched to a gene.

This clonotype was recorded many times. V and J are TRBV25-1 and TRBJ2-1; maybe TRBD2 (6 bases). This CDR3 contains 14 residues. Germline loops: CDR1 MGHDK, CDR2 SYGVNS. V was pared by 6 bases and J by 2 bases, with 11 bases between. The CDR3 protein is CASSTGTAYNEQFF. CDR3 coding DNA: TGTGCCAGCAGCACCGGGACTGCCTACAATGAGCAGTTCTTC.

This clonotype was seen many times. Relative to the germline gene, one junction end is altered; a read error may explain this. The CDR3 nucleotides read TGTGCTAGCAGCATGGACAGTGGCCTTAACGGGGAGCTGTTTTTT. Translated: CASSMDSGLNGELFF. The V gene is TRBV7-7, the J gene TRBJ2-2, with D tentatively TRBD1 (6 bases). CDR3 length: 15 amino acids. Germline lookup yields CDR1 SSHAT and CDR2 FNYEAQ (reference sequence).

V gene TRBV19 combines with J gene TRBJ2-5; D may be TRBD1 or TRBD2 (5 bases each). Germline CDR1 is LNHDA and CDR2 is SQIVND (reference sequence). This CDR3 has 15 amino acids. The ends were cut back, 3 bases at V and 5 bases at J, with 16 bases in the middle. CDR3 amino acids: CASSIRLGEPETQYF. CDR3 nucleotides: TGTGCCAGTAGTATCCGCCTGGGGGAACCGGAGACCCAGTACTTC.

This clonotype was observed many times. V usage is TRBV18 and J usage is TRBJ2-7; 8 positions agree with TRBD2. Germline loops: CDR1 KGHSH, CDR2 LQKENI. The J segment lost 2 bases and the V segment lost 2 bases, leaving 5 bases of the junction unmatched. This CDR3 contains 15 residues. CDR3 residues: CASSPGSGRPYEQYF. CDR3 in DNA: TGTGCCAGCTCACCAGGGAGCGGGAGACCCTACGAGCAGTACTTC.

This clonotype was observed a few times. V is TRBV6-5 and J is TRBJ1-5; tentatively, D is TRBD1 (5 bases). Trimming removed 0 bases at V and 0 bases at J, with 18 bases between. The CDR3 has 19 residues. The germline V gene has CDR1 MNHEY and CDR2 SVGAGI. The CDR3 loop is CASSYSGTPKGYSNQPQHF. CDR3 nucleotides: TGTGCCAGCAGTTACTCCGGGACCCCAAAGGGGTATAGCAATCAGCCCCAGCATTTT.

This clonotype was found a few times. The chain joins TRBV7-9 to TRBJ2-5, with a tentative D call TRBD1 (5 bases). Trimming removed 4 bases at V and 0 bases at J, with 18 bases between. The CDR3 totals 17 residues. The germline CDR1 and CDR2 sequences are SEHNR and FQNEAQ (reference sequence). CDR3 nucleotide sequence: TGTGCCAGCAGCTCTAGGAGTCCGGCAGGGAACCAAGAGACCCAGTACTTC. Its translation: CASSSRSPAGNQETQYF.